Here is one T cell receptor beta chain with its context. This entry comes from a study of blood T cell repertoires in COVID-19. Germline values: CDR1 MNHEY, CDR2 SMNVEV (reference sequence). V dropped 3 bases and J dropped 6 bases, with 15 bases sitting between them. This CDR3 is 15 amino acids long. Repertoires were generated with immunoSEQ multiplex PCR, while TCRdb's copy carries only in-frame clones and drops some. There are about 350,000 clones in the sample; roughly 89% occur only once, and roughly a tenth lies in the top ten. Material: peripheral blood. The sequence came from a man aged 25 to 40 with COVID-19, enrolled during active disease. The rearrangement joins TRBV27 to TRBJ2-1; weak D call: TRBD2 (6 bases). DNA for the CDR3: TGTGCCAGCAGTTTCGGGGGTGGATTTAGCAATGAGCAGTTCTTC. Translated: CASSFGGGFSNEQFF.